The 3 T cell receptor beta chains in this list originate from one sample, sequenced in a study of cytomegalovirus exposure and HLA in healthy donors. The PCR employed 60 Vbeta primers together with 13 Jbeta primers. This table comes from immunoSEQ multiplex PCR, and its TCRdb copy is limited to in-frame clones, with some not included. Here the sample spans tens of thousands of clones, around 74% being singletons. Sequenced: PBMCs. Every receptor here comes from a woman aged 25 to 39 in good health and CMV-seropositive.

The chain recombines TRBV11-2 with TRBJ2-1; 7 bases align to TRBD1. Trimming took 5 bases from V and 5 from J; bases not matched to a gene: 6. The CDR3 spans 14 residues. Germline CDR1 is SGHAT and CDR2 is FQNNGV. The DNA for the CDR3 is TGTGCCAGCAGCCCGGGACAGTTTAACAATGAGCAGTTCTTC. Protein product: CASSPGQFNNEQFF.

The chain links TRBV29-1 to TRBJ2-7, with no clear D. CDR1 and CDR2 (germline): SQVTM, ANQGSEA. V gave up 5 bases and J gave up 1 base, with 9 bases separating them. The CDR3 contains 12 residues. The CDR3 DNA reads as TGCAGCGTTAGGCAGGTTTCCTACGAGCAGTACTTC. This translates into CSVRQVSYEQYF.

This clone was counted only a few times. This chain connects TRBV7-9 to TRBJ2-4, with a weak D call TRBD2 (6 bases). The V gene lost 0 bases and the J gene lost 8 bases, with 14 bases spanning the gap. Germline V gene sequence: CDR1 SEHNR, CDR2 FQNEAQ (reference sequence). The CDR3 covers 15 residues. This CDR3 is CASSLAGGLWDIQYF. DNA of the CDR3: TGTGCCAGCAGCTTAGCAGGAGGGCTCTGGGACATTCAGTACTTC. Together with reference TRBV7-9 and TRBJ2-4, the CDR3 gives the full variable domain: DTGVSQNPRHKITKRGQNVTFRCDPISEHNRLYWYRQTLGQGPEFLTYFQNEAQLEKSRLLSDRFSAERPKGSFSTLEIQRTEQGDSAMYLCASSLAGGLWDIQYFGAGTRLSVL.